This entry lists 20 T cell receptor beta chains sequenced from one sample in a study of blood T cell repertoires in COVID-19. TCRdb's copy holds only in-frame clones and misses some; the assay was immunoSEQ multiplex PCR. The table has more than 300,000 clones, just over 85% seen once. Sequenced input: PBMCs or T cells enriched from blood (not recorded which). The origin of the receptors is a woman in her late teens or twenties who had recovered from COVID-19.

This clone has only one observation. The V gene is TRBV20-1, the J gene TRBJ1-2; D gene ambiguous. The length of the CDR3 is 11 residues. Germline values: CDR1 DFQATT, CDR2 SNEGSKA (reference sequence). Deletions cut 3 bases from V and 3 bases from J, with 5 bases between. CDR3 nucleotides: TGCAGTGCTAGTTCTGACTATGGCTACACCTTC. Protein sequence: CSASSDYGYTF.

The rearrangement uses TRBV2 and TRBJ2-2; TRBD1 agrees at 8 bases. V was pared by 4 bases and J by 2 bases, with 3 bases of the junction left unmatched. The CDR3 contains 15 residues. Per germline, CDR1 SNHLY and CDR2 FYNNEI. The CDR3 here is CASSGGQGNTGELFF. The CDR3 coding sequence is TGTGCCAGCAGTGGTGGACAGGGTAACACCGGGGAGCTGTTTTTT.

There are a few counts of this clone. This chain links TRBV10-2 with TRBJ2-7, with 7 nucleotides matching TRBD1. CDR1 and CDR2 from the germline V gene are WSHSY and SAAADI. The CDR3 is 12 residues long. V dropped 8 bases and J dropped 7; count of bases not matched to a gene: 8. The CDR3: CASETGSGEQYF. CDR3 nucleotide sequence: TGCGCCAGCGAGACAGGGTCGGGAGAGCAGTACTTC.

V is TRBV7-8 and J is TRBJ1-1; D is perhaps TRBD1 (5 bases). The germline CDR1 and CDR2 sequences are SGHVS and FQNEAQ. The V and J ends lost 3 bases and 4 bases respectively, with 18 bases between them. CDR3 length: 16 amino acids. The CDR3 reads CASSFFHGGRGTEAFF. The DNA for the CDR3 is TGTGCCAGCAGCTTTTTTCATGGGGGGAGAGGCACTGAAGCTTTCTTT. Using reference TRBV7-8 and TRBJ1-1 for the parts outside the CDR3, the full variable domain is GAGVSQSPRYKVAKRGQDVALRCDPISGHVSLFWYQQALGQGPEFLTYFQNEAQLDKSGLPSDRFFAERPEGSVSTLKIQRTQQEDSAVYLCASSFFHGGRGTEAFFGQGTRLTVV.

This chain links TRBV6-5 with TRBJ1-2; D ambiguous. Germline CDR1 is MNHEY and CDR2 is SVGAGI. This CDR3 has 14 amino acids. V was shortened by 0 bases and J by 2 bases, with 7 bases between the two germline ends. CDR3 residues: CASSYSRGNYGYTF. The CDR3 region has the DNA TGTGCCAGCAGTTACTCGAGAGGGAACTATGGCTACACCTTC.

The sample holds one count of this clone. The chain combines TRBV7-6 with TRBJ2-7, with 12 nucleotides matching TRBD2. Germline V gene sequence: CDR1 SGHVS, CDR2 FNYEAQ. V lost 1 base, J lost 1 base, and 2 bases stayed unmatched. CDR3 length equals 16 residues. The CDR3 is CASSLGLAGGSYEQYF. CDR3 DNA: TGTGCCAGCAGCTTAGGGCTAGCGGGAGGGTCCTACGAGCAGTACTTC.

The chain employs TRBV1 and TRBJ2-2; the table gives TRBD2 as D, unverified against the DNA. TRBV1 is an annotated pseudogene. This CDR3 is built from 14 residues. Here the CDR3 reads CTSSPGLNTGELFF. The CDR3 coding sequence is TGCACCAGCAGCCCGGGACTGAACACCGGGGAGCTGTTTTTT.

The V call is TRBV6-6, the J call TRBJ2-2; D unresolved. This CDR3 spans 15 amino acids. Germline CDR1 MNHNY, CDR2 SVGAGI (reference sequence). The V and J ends lost 6 bases and 5 bases respectively, with 16 bases between them. CDR3 sequence: CASSQAYRKTGELFF. CDR3 DNA: TGTGCCAGCAGCCAGGCGTACCGGAAAACCGGGGAGCTGTTTTTT.

This clone appeared a few times. The J gene is TRBJ2-2, the V gene TRBV5-4; D is possibly TRBD1 (6 bases). The CDR3 contains 15 residues. Trimming took 4 bases from V and 7 from J, leaving 17 bases between them. Germline lookup yields CDR1 SGHNT and CDR2 YYREEE (reference sequence). The CDR3: CASSLTQGLNGELFF. Written as DNA, the CDR3 is TGTGCCAGCAGCCTTACTCAGGGGCTGAACGGGGAGCTGTTTTTT.

This sequence joins TRBV19 and TRBJ2-1; TRBD2 aligns across 7 bases. CDR3 length equals 14 residues. Looked up from germline, CDR1 is LNHDA and CDR2 is SQIVND (reference sequence). Germline trimming cut 5 bases from V and 7 bases from J; bases unmatched to any gene: 8. CDR3 bases: TGTGCCAGTAGTTTGACGGGAGGAAATAATGAGCAGTTCTTC. Translated: CASSLTGGNNEQFF.

The chain uses TRBV3-1 (or the pseudogene TRBV3-2) and TRBJ2-3; D not resolved. Trimming pared 3 bases from V and 6 bases from J, leaving 10 bases between. The germline gives CDR1 LGHDT, CDR2 YNNKEL (reference sequence). The CDR3 extends over 13 amino acids. For the CDR3, the DNA is TGTGCCAGCAGCCACCAACATGGCGATACGCAGTATTTT. It yields the protein CASSHQHGDTQYF.

This sequence joins TRBV28 and TRBJ2-7, with D maybe TRBD2 (5 bases). Deletions cut 3 bases from V and 7 bases from J, with 22 bases between. The CDR3 sequence is 16 residues long. Germline V gene sequence: CDR1 MDHEN, CDR2 SYDVKM. CDR3 coding DNA: TGTGCCAGCAGTTTGGCCCCCGGGGAATCATCGAGGGAGCAGTACTTC. This sequence encodes CASSLAPGESSREQYF.

The rearrangement joins TRBV5-1 to TRBJ1-2; the D gene is possibly TRBD1 (6 bases). The CDR3 runs to 12 residues. Trimming removed 1 base at V and 5 bases at J, with 6 bases between. Germline CDR1 reads SGHRS; CDR2 reads YFSETQ. The CDR3 region is CASSLTGYGYTF. In DNA, the CDR3 is TGCGCCAGCAGCTTGACAGGGTATGGCTACACCTTC.

The V call is TRBV11-2, the J call TRBJ2-7; weak D call: TRBD1 (8 bases). Germline V gives CDR1 SGHAT, CDR2 FQNNGV. This CDR3 spans 15 amino acids. The V end was cut by 4 bases, the J end by 1 base, with 14 bases between. CDR3 sequence reads: CASSSLQGGSYEQYF. The CDR3 coding sequence is TGTGCCAGCAGCTCGCTACAGGGGGGGTCCTACGAGCAGTACTTC.

The rearrangement links TRBV9 to TRBJ2-1, with 9 bases fitting TRBD2. Trimming removed 0 bases from V and 9 bases from J; junction bases left unmatched: 7. The germline CDR1 and CDR2 sequences are SGDLS and YYNGEE. This CDR3 is built from 15 residues. The CDR3 region has the DNA TGTGCCAGCAGCGTAGGGGCGGGGGGGCCGCGTGAGCAGTTCTTC. Its translation: CASSVGAGGPREQFF.

The chain combines TRBV30 with TRBJ2-1, with 9 nucleotides matching TRBD1. The CDR3 covers 15 residues. V lost 0 bases, J lost 3 bases, and 3 bases stayed unmatched. Germline V lookup: CDR1 GTSNPN, CDR2 SVGIG (reference sequence). Here the CDR3 DNA reads TGTGCCTGGAGTGTCGCGGGACAGGGCTACAATGAGCAGTTCTTC. Its translation: CAWSVAGQGYNEQFF.

This clone was counted a single time. The rearrangement uses TRBV30 and TRBJ1-1; TRBD1 matches 12 bases. The V and J ends lost 1 base and 3 bases, in that order; junction bases with no gene match: 12. CDR1 and CDR2 from the germline V gene are GTSNPN and SVGIG (reference sequence). The CDR3 length is 18 residues. The CDR3 DNA is TGTGCCTGGAGTGCTTTCCGGGACAGGGGGCCCACCTACACTGAAGCTTTCTTT. This translates into CAWSAFRDRGPTYTEAFF.

The genes are TRBV9 and TRBJ1-3, with TRBD1 matching 7 bases. Germline V lookup: CDR1 SGDLS, CDR2 YYNGEE. After removal of 3 bases from V and 2 bases from J, the junction contained 8 bases not matched to a gene. CDR3 length: 16 amino acids. CDR3 in amino acids: CASSANPGGTGNTIYF. In nucleotides, the CDR3 is TGTGCCAGCAGCGCTAACCCAGGGGGTACTGGAAACACCATATATTTT.

Sample share makes this clone medium-sized (0.01 to 0.1%). The CDR3 coding sequence is TGTGCCAGTAGTATAGGTGGGACTGTCGCTGAAGCTTTCTTT. Amino acid sequence: CASSIGGTVAEAFF. The chain has TRBV19 and TRBJ1-1; tentative D call: TRBD1 (5 bases). This CDR3 has 14 amino acids. Germline V gene data show CDR1 as LNHDA and CDR2 as SQIVND (reference sequence). Trimming took off 1 base at V and 6 bases at J, with 12 bases between the two ends.

On this clone: Other nucleotide sequences in the sample specify the same CDR3. The rearrangement uses TRBV2 and TRBJ1-1; unclear D gene. The length of the CDR3 is 15 residues. Trimming removed 1 base from V and 0 bases from J, with 9 bases in between. Germline CDR1 reads SNHLY; CDR2 reads FYNNEI. The CDR3 sequence: CASSEDSPMNTEAFF. CDR3 nucleotide sequence: TGTGCCAGCAGTGAAGACAGCCCCATGAACACTGAAGCTTTCTTT.